This is a list of T cell receptor beta chains from one sample in a study of human T cells and chemical hapten exposure. TCRdb analysed the RACE reads with MiXCR anew, one entry per CDR3 protein. The sample comprises approximately 100,000 distinct CDR3 sequences, roughly 9.6% of which are singletons, and roughly 3.5% rests with the top ten. This specimen consisted of whole blood, obtained in connection with sensitization to the hapten diphenylcyclopropenone (DPC). The receptors derive from a woman in her 40s with alopecia areata. Some clones in this sample may be carry-over from other donors' samples. The conserved cysteine and the conserved F or W are not part of the CDR3 here.

length | J | V | CDR3
12 | TRBJ2-3 | TRBV20-1 | SAPPGQGADTQY
12 | TRBJ2-2 | TRBV6-1 | ASMEQMNTGELF
14 | TRBJ2-1 | TRBV11-2 | ASSPLLAGGLNEQF
13 | TRBJ2-6 | TRBV29-1 | SVVGSFSGANVLT
11 | TRBJ2-3 | TRBV2 | ASNEPPVNTQY
12 | TRBJ2-1 | TRBV12-3/TRBV12-4 | ASSFPLAGNEQF
14 | TRBJ1-2 | TRBV7-2 | ASSPELLQGAGGYT
13 | TRBJ1-5 | TRBV21-1 | ACNQVGRDNQPQH
16 | TRBJ2-1 | TRBV11-3 | ASSSRGKAGSSYNEQF
12 | TRBJ1-6 | TRBV30 | AWSLERLNSPLH
11 | TRBJ2-5 | TRBV7-2 | ASSSPMTETQY
11 | TRBJ1-1 | TRBV7-9 | ASSFRRADPAF
14 | TRBJ2-1 | TRBV18 | ASSPSGTSGGNEQF
10 | TRBJ2-5 | TRBV7-9 | ASTPVGETQY
11 | TRBJ2-3 | TRBV6-5 | ASSPGPAGTQY
10 | TRBJ2-5 | TRBV30 | AWNGGQETQY
13 | TRBJ2-7 | TRBV7-9 | ASSFRRDSSYEQY
17 | TRBJ1-3 | TRBV9 | ASSVRDRGQWSSGNTIY
14 | TRBJ1-5 | TRBV18 | ASRPTGGRANQPQH
14 | TRBJ2-3 | TRBV5-4 | ASSLRLAGSTDTQY
14 | TRBJ2-2 | TRBV7-2 | ASSKTPLADTGELF
13 | TRBJ1-1 | TRBV6-6 | ASTTGGAGYSEAF
14 | TRBJ2-2 | TRBV5-6 | ASSPRAGVGTGELF
11 | TRBJ1-4 | TRBV6-2/TRBV6-3 | ASNEGAHGNLF
11 | TRBJ2-2 | TRBV29-1 | SVEGTNTGELF
11 | TRBJ1-2 | TRBV14 | ASSQKANYGYT
13 | TRBJ2-3 | TRBV12-3/TRBV12-4 | ASSSGGGGRDTQY
15 | TRBJ2-3 | TRBV11-2 | ASSFPIAGGPSDTQY
10 | TRBJ2-7 | TRBV29-1 | SVPTGPYEQY
11 | TRBJ1-2 | TRBV7-8 | ASSLAANYGYT
12 | TRBJ1-1 | TRBV6-5 | ASSPDRGRTEAF
13 | TRBJ2-7 | TRBV6-5 | ASRTPRGRPYEQY
11 | TRBJ1-3 | TRBV9 | ASSPSSGNTIY
14 | TRBJ2-3 | TRBV29-1 | SVTRLAGVSTDTQY
12 | TRBJ2-2 | TRBV11-3 | ASTGVRSTGELF
10 | TRBJ2-2 | TRBV10-2 | ASVRNTGELF
12 | TRBJ2-7 | TRBV10-1 | ASSGGSGSYEQY
15 | TRBJ1-5 | TRBV30 | AWTKGLQFGSNQPQH
13 | TRBJ2-1 | TRBV6-1 | ASRPNPGLPNEQF
12 | TRBJ1-1 | TRBV7-6 | ASSFAVTATEAF
14 | TRBJ2-1 | TRBV4-1 | ASSQEDWSSYNEQF
10 | TRBJ1-6 | TRBV10-3 | AISHPPSPLH
12 | TRBJ2-5 | TRBV6-6 | ASSYSPRQETQY
12 | TRBJ1-5 | TRBV4-2 | ASSQSGGNQPQH
13 | TRBJ2-5 | TRBV7-9 | ASSLAAPREQTQY
12 | TRBJ2-2 | TRBV20-1 | SARGRKTTGELF
16 | TRBJ2-7 | TRBV6-6 | ASSYDPRAPGSAYEQY
14 | TRBJ2-7 | TRBV10-3 | AISPLGRDVSYEQY
12 | TRBJ1-3 | TRBV10-3 | AIRRDRGGNTIY